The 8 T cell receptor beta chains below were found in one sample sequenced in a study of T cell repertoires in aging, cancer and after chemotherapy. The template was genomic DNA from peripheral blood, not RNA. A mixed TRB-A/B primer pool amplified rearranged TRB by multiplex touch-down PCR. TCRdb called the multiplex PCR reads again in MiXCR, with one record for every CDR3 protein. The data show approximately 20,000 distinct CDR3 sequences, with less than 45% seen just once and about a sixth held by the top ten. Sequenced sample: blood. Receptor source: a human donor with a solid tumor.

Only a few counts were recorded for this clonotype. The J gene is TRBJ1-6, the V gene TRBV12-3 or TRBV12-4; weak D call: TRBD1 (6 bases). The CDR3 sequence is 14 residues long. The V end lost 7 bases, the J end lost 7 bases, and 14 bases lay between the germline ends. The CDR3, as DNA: TGTGCCAGCAACCTACAGGGAGGCAATTCACCCCTCCACTTT. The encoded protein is CASNLQGGNSPLHF.

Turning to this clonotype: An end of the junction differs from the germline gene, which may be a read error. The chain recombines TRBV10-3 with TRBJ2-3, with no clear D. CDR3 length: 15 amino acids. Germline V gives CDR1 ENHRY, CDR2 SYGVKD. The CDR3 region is CAISERTESIDTQYF. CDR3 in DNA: TGTGCCATCAGTGAGCGTACGGAAAGCATAGATACGCAGTATTTT.

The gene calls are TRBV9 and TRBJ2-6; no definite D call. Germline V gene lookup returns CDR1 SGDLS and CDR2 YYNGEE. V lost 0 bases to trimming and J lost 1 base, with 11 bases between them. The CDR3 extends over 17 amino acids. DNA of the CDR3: TGTGCCAGCAGCGTAGCGATCGTGGGGTCTGGGGCCAACGTCCTGACTTTC. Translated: CASSVAIVGSGANVLTF.

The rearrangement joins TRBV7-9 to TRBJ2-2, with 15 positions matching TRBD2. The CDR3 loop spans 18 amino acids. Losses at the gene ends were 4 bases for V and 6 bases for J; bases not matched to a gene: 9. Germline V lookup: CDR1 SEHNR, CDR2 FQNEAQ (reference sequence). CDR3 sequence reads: CASSSTWTSGRAPGELFF. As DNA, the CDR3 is TGTGCCAGCAGCTCAACTTGGACTAGCGGGAGGGCCCCCGGGGAGCTGTTTTTT.

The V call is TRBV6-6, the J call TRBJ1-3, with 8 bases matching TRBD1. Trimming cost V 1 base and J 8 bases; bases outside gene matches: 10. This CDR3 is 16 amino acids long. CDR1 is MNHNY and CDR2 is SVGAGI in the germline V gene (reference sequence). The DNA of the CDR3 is TGTGCCAGCAGTTACTTCACCAGGGGGCCAGAAGACACCATATATTTT. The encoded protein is CASSYFTRGPEDTIYF.

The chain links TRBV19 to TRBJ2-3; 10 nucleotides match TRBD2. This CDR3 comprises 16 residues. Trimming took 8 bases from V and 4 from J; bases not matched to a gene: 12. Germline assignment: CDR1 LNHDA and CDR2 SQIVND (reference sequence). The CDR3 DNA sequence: TGTGCCAGTTCCGAAGTCCTAGCGGGAGTCTCAGATACGCAGTATTTT. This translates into CASSEVLAGVSDTQYF.

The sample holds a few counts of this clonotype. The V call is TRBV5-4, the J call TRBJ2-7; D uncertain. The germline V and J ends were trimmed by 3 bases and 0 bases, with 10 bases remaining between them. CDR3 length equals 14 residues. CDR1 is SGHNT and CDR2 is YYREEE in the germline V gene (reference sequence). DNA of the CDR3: TGTGCCAGCAGCTCCATCTTGGGCTCCTACGAGCAGTACTTC. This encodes CASSSILGSYEQYF.

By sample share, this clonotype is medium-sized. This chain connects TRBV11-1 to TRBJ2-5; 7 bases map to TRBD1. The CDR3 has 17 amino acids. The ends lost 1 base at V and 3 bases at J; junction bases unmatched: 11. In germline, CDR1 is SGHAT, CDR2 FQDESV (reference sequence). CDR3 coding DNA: TGTGCCAGCAGCTTAGACTCTAGGCCGGGACAGAAAGAGACCCAGTACTTC. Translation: CASSLDSRPGQKETQYF. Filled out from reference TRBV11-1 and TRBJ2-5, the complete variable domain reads EAEVAQSPRYKITEKSQAVAFWCDPISGHATLYWYRQILGQGPELLVQFQDESVVDDSQLPKDRFSAERLKGVDSTLKIQPAELGDSAMYLCASSLDSRPGQKETQYFGPGTRLLVL.